This T cell receptor (beta chain) came from a study of yellow fever vaccine responses in identical twins. Study outcomes and limitations: On the reported evidence, twins' vaccine T cell responses seemed partly convergent and partly personalized.

From germline, CDR1 is MGHRA and CDR2 YSYEKL. The CDR3 spans 14 residues. J gave up 8 bases and V 2 bases, and 8 bases lay outside the gene matches. Each CDR3 protein is one row after TCRdb ran MiXCR on the RT-PCR reads. This table has about 34,000 distinct CDR3 sequences, about three fifths appearing once. A note on this clonotype: Its cognate antigen is unknown.

This chain connects TRBV4-1 to TRBJ1-1; 7 nucleotides match TRBD1. The sequence was collected from a woman aged 18-35 years who received the yellow fever vaccine. The sequences come from T cells from blood (PBMCs), unsorted or a sorted subset (not recorded which), collected before or after yellow fever vaccination (not recorded which). The CDR3 DNA reads as TGCGCCAGCAGCCAAAACAGGGGAAGGGAAGAAGCTTTCTTT. Translation: CASSQNRGREEAFF.